The table lists the clone carrying this T cell receptor beta chain with a count of one. Mismatch with germline at one junction end may stem from a read error. This sample is drawn from a study of control samples from healthy donors and cancer patients. The CDR3 loop spans 15 amino acids. Germline V gene sequence: CDR1 SNHLY, CDR2 FYNNEI. Profiling relied on immunoSEQ multiplex PCR, and the TCRdb table lists in-frame clones only, not all of them. In the table there are 150,000 or so clones, more than 85% of which are singletons. The sequencing sample was made of blood. V and J are TRBV2 and TRBJ2-1; 16 nucleotides match TRBD2. The TCR originated in a woman aged 25 to 39 in good health. The CDR3, as DNA: TGTGCCAGCAGTGAAGCGCTGGGACTAGCGGGAGGGCCCCTCTTC. Amino acid sequence: CASSEALGLAGGPLF.